This TCR beta chain was sequenced during a study of T cells after yellow fever vaccination. CDR1 and CDR2 (germline): SGHKS, YYEKEE (reference sequence). This CDR3 has 13 amino acids. V dropped 6 bases and J dropped 7 bases, with 14 bases sitting between them. One entry per CDR3 protein, called by TCRdb with MiXCR from the 5' RACE reads. The sample yields 620,000 or so distinct CDR3 sequences, roughly an eighth seen once. The sequence derives from a man aged 30 to 45 who received the YFV17D yellow fever vaccine. The sequenced sample was PBMCs, obtained on the day of the yellow fever booster vaccination. The chain joins TRBV5-5 to TRBJ2-1; D assignment may be TRBD1 or TRBD2 (5 bases each). In nucleotides, the CDR3 is TGTGCCAGCACCAACGGGGCAGAAAATGAGCAGTTCTTC. Its translation is CASTNGAENEQFF.